Given below is one T cell receptor beta chain in context. The data were obtained in a study of blood T cell repertoires in COVID-19. On the study more broadly: Collection of acute and convalescent COVID-19 samples took place in the United States, Italy and Spain. Sources were T cells, B-cell-depleted T cells, or PBMCs; the material itself was cDNA or gDNA.

Original data processing: It was from reference gene primer amplification that nucleated cell counts were estimated. The data were produced by immunoSEQ multiplex PCR, yet TCRdb's version contains in-frame clones alone and is incomplete. That table is the source of V, J and clone size, and D and trimming were worked out from the DNA. The data contain some 150,000 clones, around 84% of them singletons. The germline V gene encodes CDR1 SNHLY and CDR2 FYNNEI. With 6 bases removed from V and 4 bases from J, the gap between germline ends came to 15 bases. The CDR3 runs to 14 residues. The sequence derives from an elderly man with acute or convalescent COVID-19. Sample: peripheral blood. The V and J genes are TRBV2 and TRBJ1-2; D might be TRBD1 (6 bases). As DNA, the CDR3 is TGTGCCAGCAGGGGGAGGGGGGCCGGCTATGGCTACACCTTC. Translated: CASRGRGAGYGYTF.